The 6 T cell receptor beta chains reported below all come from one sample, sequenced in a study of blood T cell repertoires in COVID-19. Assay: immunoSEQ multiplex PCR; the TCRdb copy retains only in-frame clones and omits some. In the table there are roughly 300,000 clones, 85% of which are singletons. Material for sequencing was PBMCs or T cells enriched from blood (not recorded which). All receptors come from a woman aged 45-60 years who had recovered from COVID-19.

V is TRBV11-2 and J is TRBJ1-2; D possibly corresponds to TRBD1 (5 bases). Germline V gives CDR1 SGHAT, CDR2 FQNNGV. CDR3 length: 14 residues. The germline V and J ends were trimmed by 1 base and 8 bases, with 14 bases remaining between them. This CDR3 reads CASSLATRGGGYTF. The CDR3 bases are TGTGCCAGCAGCTTAGCGACAAGGGGAGGCGGCTACACCTTC.

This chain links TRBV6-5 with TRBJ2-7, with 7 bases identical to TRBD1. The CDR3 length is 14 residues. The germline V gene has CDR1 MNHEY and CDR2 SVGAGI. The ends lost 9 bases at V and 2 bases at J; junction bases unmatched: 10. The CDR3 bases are TGTGCCAGTCGACCGGGAACAGGGGCCTACGAGCAGTACTTC. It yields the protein CASRPGTGAYEQYF.

The CDR3 coding sequence is TGTGCCTGGAGATACAGGGAAGAGACCCAGTACTTC. The encoded protein is CAWRYREETQYF. V is TRBV30 and J is TRBJ2-5; perhaps TRBD1 as D (6 bases). With 3 bases removed from V and 3 bases from J, the gap between germline ends came to 8 bases. Germline CDR1 GTSNPN, CDR2 SVGIG (reference sequence). The CDR3 loop spans 12 amino acids.

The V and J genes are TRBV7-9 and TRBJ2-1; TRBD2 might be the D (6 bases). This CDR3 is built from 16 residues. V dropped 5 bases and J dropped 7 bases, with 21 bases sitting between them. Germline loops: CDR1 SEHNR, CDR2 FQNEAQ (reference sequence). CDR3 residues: CASSPPGVAVWNEQFF. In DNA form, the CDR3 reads TGTGCCAGCAGCCCGCCGGGTGTAGCGGTTTGGAATGAGCAGTTCTTC. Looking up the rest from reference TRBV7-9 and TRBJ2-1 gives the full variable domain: DTGVSQNPRHKITKRGQNVTFRCDPISEHNRLYWYRQTLGQGPEFLTYFQNEAQLEKSRLLSDRFSAERPKGSFSTLEIQRTEQGDSAMYLCASSPPGVAVWNEQFFGPGTRLTVL.

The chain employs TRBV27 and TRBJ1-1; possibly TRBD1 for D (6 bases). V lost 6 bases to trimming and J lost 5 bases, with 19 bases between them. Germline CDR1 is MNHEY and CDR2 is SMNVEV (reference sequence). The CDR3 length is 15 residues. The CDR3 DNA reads TGTGCCAGCAGCTCAGCAGGGGCCGATGGGACTGAAGCTTTCTTT. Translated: CASSSAGADGTEAFF.

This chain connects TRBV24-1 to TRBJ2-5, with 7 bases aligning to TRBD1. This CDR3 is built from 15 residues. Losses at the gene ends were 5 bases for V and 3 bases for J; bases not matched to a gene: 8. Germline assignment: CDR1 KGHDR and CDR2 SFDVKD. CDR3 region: CATSASGTAKETQYF. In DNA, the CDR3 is TGTGCCACCAGTGCCTCAGGGACAGCTAAAGAGACCCAGTACTTC.